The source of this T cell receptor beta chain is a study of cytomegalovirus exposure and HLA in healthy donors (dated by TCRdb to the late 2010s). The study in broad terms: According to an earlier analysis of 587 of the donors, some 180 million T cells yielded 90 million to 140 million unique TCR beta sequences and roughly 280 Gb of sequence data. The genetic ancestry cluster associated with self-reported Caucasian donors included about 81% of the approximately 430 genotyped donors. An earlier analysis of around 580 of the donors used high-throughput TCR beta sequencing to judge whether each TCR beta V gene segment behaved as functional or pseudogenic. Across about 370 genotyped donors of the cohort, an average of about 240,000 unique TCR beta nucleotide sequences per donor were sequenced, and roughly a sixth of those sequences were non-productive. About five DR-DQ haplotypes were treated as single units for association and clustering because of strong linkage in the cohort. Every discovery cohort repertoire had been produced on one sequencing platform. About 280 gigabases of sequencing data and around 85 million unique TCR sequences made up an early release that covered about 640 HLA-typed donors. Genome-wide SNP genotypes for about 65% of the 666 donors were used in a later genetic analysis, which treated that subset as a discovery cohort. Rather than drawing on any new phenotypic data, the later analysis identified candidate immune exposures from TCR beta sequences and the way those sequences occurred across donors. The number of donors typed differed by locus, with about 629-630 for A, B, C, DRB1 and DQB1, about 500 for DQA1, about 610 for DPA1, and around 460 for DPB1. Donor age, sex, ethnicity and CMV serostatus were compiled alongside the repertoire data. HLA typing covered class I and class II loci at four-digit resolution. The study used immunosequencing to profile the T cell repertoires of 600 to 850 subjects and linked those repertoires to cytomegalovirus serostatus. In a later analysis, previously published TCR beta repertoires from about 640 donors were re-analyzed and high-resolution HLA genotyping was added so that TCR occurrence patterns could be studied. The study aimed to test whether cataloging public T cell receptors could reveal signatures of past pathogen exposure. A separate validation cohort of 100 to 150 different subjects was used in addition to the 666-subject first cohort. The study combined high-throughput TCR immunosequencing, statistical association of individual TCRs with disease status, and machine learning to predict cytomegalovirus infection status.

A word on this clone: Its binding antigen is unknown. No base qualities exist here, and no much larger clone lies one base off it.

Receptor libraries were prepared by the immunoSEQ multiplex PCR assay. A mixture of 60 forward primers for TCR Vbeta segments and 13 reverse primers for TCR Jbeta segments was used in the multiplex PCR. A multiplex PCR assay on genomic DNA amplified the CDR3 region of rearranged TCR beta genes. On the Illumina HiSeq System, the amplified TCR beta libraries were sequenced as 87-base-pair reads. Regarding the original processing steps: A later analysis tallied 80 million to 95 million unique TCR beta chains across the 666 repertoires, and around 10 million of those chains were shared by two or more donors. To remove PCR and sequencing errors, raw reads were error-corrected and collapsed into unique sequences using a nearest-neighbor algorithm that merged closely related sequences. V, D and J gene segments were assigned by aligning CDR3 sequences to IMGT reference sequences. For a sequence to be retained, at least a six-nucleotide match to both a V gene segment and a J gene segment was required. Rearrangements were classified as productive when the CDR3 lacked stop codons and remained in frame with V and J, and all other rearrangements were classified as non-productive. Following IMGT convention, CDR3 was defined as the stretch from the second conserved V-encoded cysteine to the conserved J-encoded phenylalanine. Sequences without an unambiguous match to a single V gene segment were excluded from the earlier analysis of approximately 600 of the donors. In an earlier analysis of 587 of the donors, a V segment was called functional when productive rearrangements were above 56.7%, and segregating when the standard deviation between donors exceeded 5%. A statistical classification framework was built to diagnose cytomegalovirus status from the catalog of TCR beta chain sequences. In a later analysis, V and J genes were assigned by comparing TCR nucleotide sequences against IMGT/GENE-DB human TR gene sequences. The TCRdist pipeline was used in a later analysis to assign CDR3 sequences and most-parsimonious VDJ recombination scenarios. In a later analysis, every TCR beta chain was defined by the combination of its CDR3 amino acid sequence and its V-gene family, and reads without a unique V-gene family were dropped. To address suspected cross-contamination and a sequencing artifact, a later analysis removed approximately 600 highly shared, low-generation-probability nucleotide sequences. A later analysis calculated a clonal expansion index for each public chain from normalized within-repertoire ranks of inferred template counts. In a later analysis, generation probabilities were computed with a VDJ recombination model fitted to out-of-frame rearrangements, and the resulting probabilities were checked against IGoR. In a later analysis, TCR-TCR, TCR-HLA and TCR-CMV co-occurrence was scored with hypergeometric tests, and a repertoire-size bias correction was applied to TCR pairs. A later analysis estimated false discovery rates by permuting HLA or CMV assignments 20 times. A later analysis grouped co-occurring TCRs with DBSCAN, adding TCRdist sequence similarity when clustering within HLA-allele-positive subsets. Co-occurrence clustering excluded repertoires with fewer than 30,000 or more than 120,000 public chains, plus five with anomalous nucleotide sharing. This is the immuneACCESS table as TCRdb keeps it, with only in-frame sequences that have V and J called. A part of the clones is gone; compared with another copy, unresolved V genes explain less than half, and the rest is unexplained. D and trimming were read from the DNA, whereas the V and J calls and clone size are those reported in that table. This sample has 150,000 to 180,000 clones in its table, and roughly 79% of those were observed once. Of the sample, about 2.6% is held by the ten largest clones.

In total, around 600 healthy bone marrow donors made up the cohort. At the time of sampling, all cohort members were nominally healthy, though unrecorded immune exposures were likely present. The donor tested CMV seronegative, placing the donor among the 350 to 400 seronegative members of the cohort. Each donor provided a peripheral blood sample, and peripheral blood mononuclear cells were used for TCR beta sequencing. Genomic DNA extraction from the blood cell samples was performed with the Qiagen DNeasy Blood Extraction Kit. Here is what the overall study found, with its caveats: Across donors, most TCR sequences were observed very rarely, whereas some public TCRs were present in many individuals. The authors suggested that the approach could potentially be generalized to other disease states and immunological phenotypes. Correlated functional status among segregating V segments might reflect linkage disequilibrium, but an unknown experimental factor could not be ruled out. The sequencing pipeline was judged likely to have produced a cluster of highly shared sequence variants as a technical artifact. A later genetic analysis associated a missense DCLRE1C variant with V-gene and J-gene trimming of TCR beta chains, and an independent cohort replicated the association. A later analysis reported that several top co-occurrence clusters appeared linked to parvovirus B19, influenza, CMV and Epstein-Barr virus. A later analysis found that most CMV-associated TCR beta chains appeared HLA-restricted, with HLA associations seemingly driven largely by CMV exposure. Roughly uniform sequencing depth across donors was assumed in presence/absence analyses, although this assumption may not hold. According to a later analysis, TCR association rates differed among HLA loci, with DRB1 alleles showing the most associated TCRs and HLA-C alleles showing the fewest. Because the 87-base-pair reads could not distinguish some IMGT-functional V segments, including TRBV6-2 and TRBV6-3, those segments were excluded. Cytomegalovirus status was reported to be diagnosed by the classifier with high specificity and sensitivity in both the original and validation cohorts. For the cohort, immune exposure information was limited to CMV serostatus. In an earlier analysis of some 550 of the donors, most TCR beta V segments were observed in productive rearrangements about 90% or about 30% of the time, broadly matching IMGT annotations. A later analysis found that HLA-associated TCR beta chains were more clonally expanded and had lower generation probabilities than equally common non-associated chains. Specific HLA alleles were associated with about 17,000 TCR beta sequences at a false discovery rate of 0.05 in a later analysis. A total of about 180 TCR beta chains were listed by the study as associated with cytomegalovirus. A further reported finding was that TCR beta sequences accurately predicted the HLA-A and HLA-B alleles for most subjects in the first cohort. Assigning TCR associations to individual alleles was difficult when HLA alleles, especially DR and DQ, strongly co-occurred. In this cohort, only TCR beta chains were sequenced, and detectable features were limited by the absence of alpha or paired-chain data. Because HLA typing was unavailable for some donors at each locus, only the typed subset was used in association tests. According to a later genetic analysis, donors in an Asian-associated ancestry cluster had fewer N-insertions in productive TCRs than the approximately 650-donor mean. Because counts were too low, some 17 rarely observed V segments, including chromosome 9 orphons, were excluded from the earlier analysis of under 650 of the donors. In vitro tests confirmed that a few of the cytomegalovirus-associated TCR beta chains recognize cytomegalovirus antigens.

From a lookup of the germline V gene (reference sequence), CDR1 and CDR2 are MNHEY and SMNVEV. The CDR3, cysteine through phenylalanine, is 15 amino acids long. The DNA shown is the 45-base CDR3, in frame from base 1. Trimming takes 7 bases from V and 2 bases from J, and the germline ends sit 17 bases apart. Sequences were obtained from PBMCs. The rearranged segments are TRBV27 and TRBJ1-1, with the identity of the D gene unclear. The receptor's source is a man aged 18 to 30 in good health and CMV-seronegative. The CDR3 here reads CASKRGRPPNTEAFF. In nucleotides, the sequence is TGTGCCAGCAAAAGAGGGCGCCCACCCAACACTGAAGCTTTCTTT.